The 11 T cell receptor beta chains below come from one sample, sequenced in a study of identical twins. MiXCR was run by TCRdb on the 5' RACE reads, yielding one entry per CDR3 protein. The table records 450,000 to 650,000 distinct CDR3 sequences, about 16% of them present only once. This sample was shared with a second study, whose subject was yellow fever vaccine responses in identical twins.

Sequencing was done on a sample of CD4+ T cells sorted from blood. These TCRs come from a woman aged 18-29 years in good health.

This CDR3 reads CASSHRTGDGDEQFF. The CDR3 nucleotides read TGTGCCAGCAGCCACAGGACAGGGGATGGCGATGAGCAGTTCTTC. The chain joins TRBV11-2 to TRBJ2-1; 9 nucleotides agree with TRBD1. The V gene end was trimmed by 5 bases and the J gene end by 8 bases; junction bases not matched to a gene: 10. Per the germline V gene, CDR1 is SGHAT and CDR2 is FQNNGV. The CDR3 loop spans 15 amino acids.

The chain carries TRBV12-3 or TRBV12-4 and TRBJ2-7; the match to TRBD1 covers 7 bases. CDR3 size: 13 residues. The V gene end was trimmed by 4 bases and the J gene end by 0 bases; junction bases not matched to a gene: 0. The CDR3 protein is CASSYRGSYEQYF. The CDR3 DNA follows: TGTGCCAGCAGTTACAGGGGCTCCTACGAGCAGTACTTC.

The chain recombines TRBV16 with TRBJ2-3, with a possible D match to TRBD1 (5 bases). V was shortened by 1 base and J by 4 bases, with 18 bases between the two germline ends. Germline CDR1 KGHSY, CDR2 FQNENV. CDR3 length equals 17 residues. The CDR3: CASSQLGLGQYSDTQYF. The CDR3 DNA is TGTGCCAGCAGCCAATTGGGATTAGGACAATACTCAGATACGCAGTATTTT.

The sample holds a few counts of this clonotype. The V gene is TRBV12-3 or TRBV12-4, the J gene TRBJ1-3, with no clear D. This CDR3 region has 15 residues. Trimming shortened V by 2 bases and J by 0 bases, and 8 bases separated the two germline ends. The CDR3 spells CASSLWADSGNTIYF. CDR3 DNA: TGTGCCAGCAGTTTATGGGCGGACTCTGGAAACACCATATATTTT.

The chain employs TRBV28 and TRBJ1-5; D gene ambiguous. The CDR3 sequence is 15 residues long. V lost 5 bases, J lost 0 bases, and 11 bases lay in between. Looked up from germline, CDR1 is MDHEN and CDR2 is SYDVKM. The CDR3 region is CASSGDRASNQPQHF. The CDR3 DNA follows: TGTGCCAGCAGTGGGGATCGCGCTAGCAATCAGCCCCAGCATTTT.

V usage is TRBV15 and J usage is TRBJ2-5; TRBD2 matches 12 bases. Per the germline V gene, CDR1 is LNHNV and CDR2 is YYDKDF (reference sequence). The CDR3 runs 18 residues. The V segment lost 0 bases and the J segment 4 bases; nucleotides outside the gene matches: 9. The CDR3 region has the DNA TGTGCCACCAGCAGAGAGCTAGCGGGAGGGCCTATCGGAGAGACCCAGTACTTC. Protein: CATSRELAGGPIGETQYF.

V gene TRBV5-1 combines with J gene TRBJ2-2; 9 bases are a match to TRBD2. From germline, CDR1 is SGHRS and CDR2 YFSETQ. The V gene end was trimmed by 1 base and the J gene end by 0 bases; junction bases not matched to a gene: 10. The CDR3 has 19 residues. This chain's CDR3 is CASSLWPPSSGTNTGELFF. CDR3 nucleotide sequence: TGCGCCAGCAGCTTGTGGCCCCCTTCTAGCGGGACGAACACCGGGGAGCTGTTTTTT.

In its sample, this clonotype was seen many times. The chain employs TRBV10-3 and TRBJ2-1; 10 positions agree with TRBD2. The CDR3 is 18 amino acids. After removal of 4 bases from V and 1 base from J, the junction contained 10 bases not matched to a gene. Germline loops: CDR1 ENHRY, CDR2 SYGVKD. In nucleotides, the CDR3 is TGTGCCATCAGTGGCCTAGCGGGAGCTCCAAGGTCCTACAATGAGCAGTTCTTC. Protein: CAISGLAGAPRSYNEQFF.

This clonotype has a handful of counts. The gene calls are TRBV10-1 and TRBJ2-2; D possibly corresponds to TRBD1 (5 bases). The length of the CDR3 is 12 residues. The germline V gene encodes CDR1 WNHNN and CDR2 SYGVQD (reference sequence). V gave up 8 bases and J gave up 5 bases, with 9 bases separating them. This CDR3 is CASCRDTGELFF. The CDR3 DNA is TGCGCCAGCTGCAGGGATACCGGGGAGCTGTTTTTT.

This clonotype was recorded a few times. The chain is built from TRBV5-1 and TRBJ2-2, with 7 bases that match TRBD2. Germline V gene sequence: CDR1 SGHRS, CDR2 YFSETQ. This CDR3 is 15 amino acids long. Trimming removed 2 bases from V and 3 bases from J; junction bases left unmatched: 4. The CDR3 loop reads CASSLDGGYTGELFF. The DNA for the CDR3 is TGCGCCAGCAGCTTAGACGGGGGGTACACCGGGGAGCTGTTTTTT.

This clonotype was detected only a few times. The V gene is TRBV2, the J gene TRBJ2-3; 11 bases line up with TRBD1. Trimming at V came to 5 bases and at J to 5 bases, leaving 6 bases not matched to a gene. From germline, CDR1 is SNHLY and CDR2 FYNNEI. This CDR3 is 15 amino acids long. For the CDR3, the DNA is TGTGCCAGCAGTTCCCCCGGGACAGGGGGAGATACGCAGTATTTT. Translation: CASSSPGTGGDTQYF. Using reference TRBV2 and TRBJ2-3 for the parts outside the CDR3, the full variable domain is EPEVTQTPSHQVTQMGQEVILRCVPISNHLYFYWYRQILGQKVEFLVSFYNNEISEKSEIFDDQFSVERPDGSNFTLKIRSTKLEDSAMYFCASSSPGTGGDTQYFGPGTRLTVL.